Presented here are 24 T cell receptor beta chains from one specimen sequenced in a study of T cells in localized non-small cell lung cancer. Clones were sequenced by immunoSEQ multiplex PCR, and TCRdb holds only the in-frame ones, with some missing. The sample includes some 11,000 clones, roughly four fifths of them seen just once. Specimen: peripheral blood mononuclear cells, collected before any cancer treatment. These TCRs come from a female donor over 55 with stage II lung adenocarcinoma.

This clone was found a few times. J is TRBJ1-4 and V is TRBV13; D is undetermined. This CDR3 is 16 amino acids long. Germline V gene lookup returns CDR1 PRHDT and CDR2 FYEKMQ (reference sequence). V was clipped by 1 base and J by 6 bases, with 15 bases between them. CDR3 sequence: CASSLEMARDDEKLFF. In DNA, the CDR3 is TGTGCCAGCAGCTTAGAAATGGCACGGGATGATGAAAAACTGTTTTTT.

This chain joins TRBV30 and TRBJ1-5; possibly TRBD1 for D (6 bases). V lost 3 bases and J 3 bases, leaving 24 bases between the germline ends. This CDR3 comprises 18 residues. From germline, CDR1 is GTSNPN and CDR2 SVGIG (reference sequence). The CDR3 bases are TGTGCCTGGAGGATTAGGGGGGCCCGCCTAAGTAACAATCAGCCCCAGCATTTT. The encoded protein is CAWRIRGARLSNNQPQHF.

The V gene is TRBV27, the J gene TRBJ2-7; the D call may be TRBD1 or TRBD2 (5 bases each). This CDR3 has 14 residues. Germline V gives CDR1 MNHEY, CDR2 SMNVEV (reference sequence). The V end lost 5 bases, the J end lost 6 bases, and 17 bases lay between the germline ends. CDR3 amino acids: CASSLQSGRSEQYF. Written as DNA, the CDR3 is TGTGCCAGCAGTCTCCAGTCGGGGCGAAGCGAGCAGTACTTC.

The CDR3 DNA reads TGCGCCAGCAGCTTGACCGGGACAACCTACAATGAGCAGTTCTTC. Translation gives CASSLTGTTYNEQFF. V and J are TRBV5-1 and TRBJ2-1; weak D call: TRBD1 (6 bases). Trimming removed 1 base from V and 2 bases from J, with 10 bases in between. CDR1 SGHRS and CDR2 YFSETQ come from the germline V gene. The CDR3 totals 15 residues.

V gene TRBV7-9 combines with J gene TRBJ1-3; D is perhaps TRBD1 (5 bases). Trimming pared 3 bases from V and 2 bases from J, leaving 8 bases between. The CDR3 contains 14 residues. Germline V gene sequence: CDR1 SEHNR, CDR2 FQNEAQ (reference sequence). The CDR3 nucleotides read TGTGCCAGCAGCTTCGCGACAGCTGGAAACACCATATATTTT. Its protein is CASSFATAGNTIYF.

The chain recombines TRBV28 with TRBJ2-3; 7 bases align to TRBD2. Losses at the gene ends were 3 bases for V and 13 bases for J; bases not matched to a gene: 10. CDR1 MDHEN and CDR2 SYDVKM come from the germline V gene. The CDR3 consists of 13 residues. The CDR3 loop reads CASSLRPRERKYF. The DNA of the CDR3 is TGTGCCAGCAGTTTGCGCCCGCGGGAGAGGAAGTATTTT. Looking up the rest from reference TRBV28 and TRBJ2-3 gives the full variable domain: DVKVTQSSRYLVKRTGEKVFLECVQDMDHENMFWYRQDPGLGLRLIYFSYDVKMKEKGDIPEGYSVSREKKERFSLILESASTNQTSMYLCASSLRPRERKYFGPGTRLTVL.

The gene calls are TRBV1 and TRBJ1-2. TRBV1 is termed a pseudogene. The CDR3 consists of 16 residues. The CDR3 sequence is CTSSSLCVRKTYGYTF. As DNA, the CDR3 is TGCACCAGCAGTTCCCTATGTGTGCGAAAGACCTATGGCTACACCTTC.

The rearrangement uses TRBV21-1 and TRBJ2-7; TRBD2, the table's D call, was not compared with the DNA. TRBV21-1 is classified as a pseudogene. This CDR3 is built from 20 residues. The CDR3 reads CARLKYASRGGAGGLHEQYF. The CDR3 DNA reads TGTGCCAGACTCAAGTACGCCTCCCGAGGAGGGGCGGGAGGGCTCCACGAGCAGTACTTC.

The chain carries TRBV7-2 and TRBJ2-5; no firm D call. Near its end, the DNA agrees better with TRBJ2-7, so the J call may be wrong. This CDR3 spans 11 amino acids. The V gene's germline CDR1 is SGHTA and CDR2 FQGNSA. CDR3 amino acids: CASSLYYEQYF. For the CDR3, the DNA is TGTGCCAGCAGCTTATACTACGAGCAGTACTTC.

In DNA form, the CDR3 reads TGTGCCAGCAGCCCGGGGCGGTTAGAAAAACTGTTTTTT. Residues: CASSPGRLEKLFF. This chain uses TRBV7-2 with TRBJ1-4, with D perhaps TRBD1 (5 bases). Deletions cut 5 bases from V and 8 bases from J, with 12 bases between. CDR1 is SGHTA, CDR2 FQGNSA, per germline. CDR3 length: 13 residues. The entire variable domain, with the rest obtained from reference TRBV7-2 and TRBJ1-4, is as follows: GAGVSQSPSNKVTEKGKDVELRCDPISGHTALYWYRQSLGQGLEFLIYFQGNSAPDKSGLPSDRFSAERTGGSVSTLTIQRTQQEDSAVYLCASSPGRLEKLFFGSGTQLSVL.

This clone has only a few counts. This chain joins TRBV6-1 and TRBJ1-4, with D maybe TRBD1 (6 bases). V lost 3 bases and J lost 5, with 10 bases in between. CDR1 is MNHNS, CDR2 SASEGT, per germline. The CDR3 length is 14 residues. The CDR3 DNA follows: TGTGCCAGCAGTGACCGCGGACAGAATGAAAAACTGTTTTTT. Translation gives CASSDRGQNEKLFF.

The chain joins TRBV7-9 to TRBJ1-1, with 9 bases matching TRBD1. J was trimmed by 1 base and V by 5 bases; bases with no gene match: 5. The germline V gene has CDR1 SEHNR and CDR2 FQNEAQ (reference sequence). The CDR3 runs to 15 residues. The CDR3 DNA reads as TGTGCCAGCAGCACATGGACAGGGGAGAACACTGAAGCTTTCTTT. This encodes CASSTWTGENTEAFF.

The chain joins TRBV6-6 to TRBJ2-3, with no clear D. Germline V CDR1 and CDR2: MNHNY, SVGAGI (reference sequence). The CDR3 has 16 residues. V was clipped by 0 bases and J by 2 bases, with 12 bases between them. CDR3 coding DNA: TGTGCCAGCAGTTACTCAGCCCCCTCGCACACAGATACGCAGTATTTT. Amino acids: CASSYSAPSHTDTQYF.

This rearrangement joins TRBV7-9 to TRBJ2-5; D is undetermined. Germline CDR1 is SEHNR and CDR2 is FQNEAQ (reference sequence). This CDR3 is 11 amino acids long. V gave up 3 bases and J gave up 5 bases, with 4 bases separating them. CDR3 nucleotide sequence: TGTGCCAGCAGCTTCGATGAGACCCAGTACTTC. Its protein product is CASSFDETQYF.

The rearrangement links TRBV29-1 to TRBJ2-3, with D tentatively TRBD1 or TRBD2 (5 bases each). The length of the CDR3 is 14 residues. Looked up from germline, CDR1 is SQVTM and CDR2 is ANQGSEA. Trimming cost V 1 base and J 3 bases, with 11 bases left between them. The CDR3 DNA follows: TGCAGCGTTGAAGGGGGGAAGGGGACAGATACGCAGTATTTT. It yields the protein CSVEGGKGTDTQYF.

This rearrangement joins TRBV10-2 to TRBJ2-7, with 7 bases aligning to TRBD2. After removal of 0 bases from V and 1 base from J, the junction contained 0 bases not matched to a gene. The germline CDR1 and CDR2 sequences are WSHSY and SAAADI. The CDR3 consists of 14 residues. The CDR3 DNA sequence: TGCGCCAGCAGTGAGTCGGGGGGGTCCTACGAGCAGTACTTC. Protein: CASSESGGSYEQYF.

V usage is TRBV2 and J usage is TRBJ1-1; 8 nucleotides agree with TRBD1. The V segment lost 4 bases and the J segment 11 bases; nucleotides outside the gene matches: 6. Germline V gene data show CDR1 as SNHLY and CDR2 as FYNNEI. The CDR3 runs to 12 residues. CDR3 sequence reads: CASSGRRQGAFF. The CDR3 region has the DNA TGTGCCAGCAGTGGTCGTCGACAGGGGGCTTTCTTT.

This rearrangement joins TRBV4-1 to TRBJ1-3, with D hard to call. This CDR3 has 15 residues. The V gene's germline CDR1 is MGHRA and CDR2 YSYEKL. Trimming stripped 4 bases from V and 0 bases from J, with 10 bases between. CDR3 amino acids: CASSPYMFSGNTIYF. Here the CDR3 DNA reads TGCGCCAGCAGCCCGTACATGTTCTCTGGAAACACCATATATTTT.

This clone occurred once. This chain connects TRBV29-1 to TRBJ2-3; D may be TRBD1 (5 bases). The CDR3 covers 14 residues. CDR1 is SQVTM and CDR2 is ANQGSEA in the germline V gene. Trimming took 4 bases from V and 2 from J, leaving 13 bases between them. The CDR3 coding sequence is TGCAGCGTTGTGCAGGGTGCATACACAGATACGCAGTATTTT. It codes for CSVVQGAYTDTQYF.

V and J are TRBV18 and TRBJ2-7; 9 bases agree with TRBD1. The CDR3 spans 12 residues. V was clipped by 6 bases and J by 7 bases; unmatched bases: 4. Germline V gene lookup returns CDR1 KGHSH and CDR2 LQKENI. The CDR3 here is CASSVDRGEQYF. CDR3 nucleotide sequence: TGTGCCAGCTCTGTCGACAGGGGGGAGCAGTACTTC. The variable domain in full, with the rest retrieved from reference TRBV18 and TRBJ2-7, is NAGVMQNPRHLVRRRGQEARLRCSPMKGHSHVYWYRQLPEEGLKFMVYLQKENIIDESGMPKERFSAEFPKEGPSILRIQQVVRGDSAAYFCASSVDRGEQYFGPGTRLTVT.

The chain has TRBV5-1 and TRBJ2-3; 10 positions agree with TRBD2. Germline V lookup: CDR1 SGHRS, CDR2 YFSETQ. V was clipped by 4 bases and J by 3 bases; unmatched bases: 5. CDR3 size: 15 residues. CDR3 sequence reads: CASSTLAGMTDTQYF. As DNA, the CDR3 is TGCGCCAGCAGCACACTAGCGGGAATGACAGATACGCAGTATTTT. Full variable domain (missing parts from reference TRBV5-1 and TRBJ2-3): KAGVTQTPRYLIKTRGQQVTLSCSPISGHRSVSWYQQTPGQGLQFLFEYFSETQRNKGNFPGRFSGRQFSNSRSEMNVSTLELGDSALYLCASSTLAGMTDTQYFGPGTRLTVL.

The chain is built from TRBV27 and TRBJ1-5; D is perhaps TRBD1 (5 bases). The V gene's germline CDR1 is MNHEY and CDR2 SMNVEV (reference sequence). With 8 bases removed from V and 3 bases from J, the gap between germline ends came to 11 bases. This CDR3 region has 13 residues. CDR3 protein: CASGYRHNQPQHF. DNA of the CDR3: TGTGCCAGCGGTTACAGGCACAATCAGCCCCAGCATTTT.

This sequence joins TRBV5-1 and TRBJ2-7, with D possibly being TRBD1 (6 bases). V was trimmed by 2 bases and J by 5 bases, leaving 14 bases between them. The CDR3 totals 14 residues. CDR1 is SGHRS, CDR2 YFSETQ, per germline. CDR3 sequence: CASSLRPRGNEQYF. CDR3 nucleotides: TGCGCCAGCAGCTTACGCCCCAGGGGCAACGAGCAGTACTTC. The full variable domain, in which reference TRBV5-1 and TRBJ2-7 provide the parts outside the CDR3, is KAGVTQTPRYLIKTRGQQVTLSCSPISGHRSVSWYQQTPGQGLQFLFEYFSETQRNKGNFPGRFSGRQFSNSRSEMNVSTLELGDSALYLCASSLRPRGNEQYFGPGTRLTVT.

The chain links TRBV5-1 to TRBJ2-7; D may be TRBD1 or TRBD2 (5 bases each). Looked up from germline, CDR1 is SGHRS and CDR2 is YFSETQ. V lost 4 bases, J lost 2 bases, and 13 bases lay in between. The CDR3 contains 14 residues. As DNA, the CDR3 is TGCGCCAGCAGCAGCTCCCGGGACGCCTACGAGCAGTACTTC. This encodes CASSSSRDAYEQYF.